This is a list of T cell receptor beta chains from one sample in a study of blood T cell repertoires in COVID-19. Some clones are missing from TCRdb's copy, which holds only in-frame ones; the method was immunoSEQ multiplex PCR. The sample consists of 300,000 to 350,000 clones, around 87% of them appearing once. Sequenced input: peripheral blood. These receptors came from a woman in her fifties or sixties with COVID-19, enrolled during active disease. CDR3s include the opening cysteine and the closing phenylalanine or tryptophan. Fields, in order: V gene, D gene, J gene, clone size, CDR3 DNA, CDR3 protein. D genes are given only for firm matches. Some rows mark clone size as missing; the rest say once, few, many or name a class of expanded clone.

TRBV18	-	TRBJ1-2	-	TGTGCCAGCTCACCTTTCGGTCCGGCTAACTATGGCTACACCTTC	CASSPFGPANYGYTF
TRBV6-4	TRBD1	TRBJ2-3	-	TGTGCCAGCAGTGACGGAAGACAGGGGGCGCGCACAGATACGCAGTATTTT	CASSDGRQGARTDTQYF
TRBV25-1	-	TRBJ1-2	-	TGTGCCAGCAGTGGGACATATGGCTACACCTTC	CASSGTYGYTF
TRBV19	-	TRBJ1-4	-	TGTGCCAGTAGTAGATCCAGGGATGAAAAACTGTTTTTT	CASSRSRDEKLFF
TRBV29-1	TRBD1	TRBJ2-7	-	TGCAGCGTAAACAGGGGCGGCTACGAGCAGTACTTC	CSVNRGGYEQYF
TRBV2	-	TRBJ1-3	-	TGTGCCAGCAGTGAATTGGGCAGCGGAAGCTCTGGAAACACCATATATTTT	CASSELGSGSSGNTIYF
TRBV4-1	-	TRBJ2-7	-	TGCGCCAGCAGCCAAGGCGGGCCCCTACGGGAGCAGTACTTC	CASSQGGPLREQYF
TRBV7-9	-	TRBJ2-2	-	TGTGCCAGCAGCTTAGTGCCAGGGGCGCAGAACACCGGGGAGCTGTTTTTT	CASSLVPGAQNTGELFF
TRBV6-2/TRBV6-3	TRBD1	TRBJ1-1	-	TGTGCCAGCAGTTACTCCGGGACAGGGGAGGTGGGAACTGAAGCTTTCTTT	CASSYSGTGEVGTEAFF
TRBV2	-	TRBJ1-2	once	TGTGCCAGCAGGGCCAGGGTCGCAACTAACTATGGCTACACCTTC	CASRARVATNYGYTF
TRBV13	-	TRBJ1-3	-	TGTGCCAGCAGCTTAGTACAGGGCTCTGGAAACACCATATATTTT	CASSLVQGSGNTIYF
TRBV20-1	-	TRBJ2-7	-	TGCAGTGCTAGAGCGACTCCCAGGGAGTACTTC	CSARATPREYF
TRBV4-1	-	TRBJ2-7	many	TGCGCCAGCAGCCGAGCCCTTTCGGGAGAATACGAGCAGTACTTC	CASSRALSGEYEQYF
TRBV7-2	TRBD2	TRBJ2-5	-	TGTGCCAGCAGCTTAGTCGGGAGGCCCCAAGAGACCCAGTACTTC	CASSLVGRPQETQYF
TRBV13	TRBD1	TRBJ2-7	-	TGTGCCAGCAGCTTTAGGGACAGGGCCCACGAGCAGTACTTC	CASSFRDRAHEQYF
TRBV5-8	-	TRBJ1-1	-	TGTGCCAGCAGCCCAGGATGGAACACTGAAGCTTTCTTT	CASSPGWNTEAFF
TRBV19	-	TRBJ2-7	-	TGTGCCAGTAGTACTGTAGCAGCAACCTACGAGCAGTACTTC	CASSTVAATYEQYF
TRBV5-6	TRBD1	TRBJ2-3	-	TGTGCCAGCAGCCTGGAGAACAGGGGGCGCACAGATACGCAGTATTTT	CASSLENRGRTDTQYF
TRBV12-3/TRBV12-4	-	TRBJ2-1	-	TGTGCCAGCAGGCGGGATCTGGGGCAGTTCTTC	CASRRDLGQFF
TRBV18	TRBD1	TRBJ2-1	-	TGTGCCAGCTCACCCCACGGACAGGGTTCCTACAATGAGCAGTTCTTC	CASSPHGQGSYNEQFF
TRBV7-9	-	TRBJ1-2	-	TGTGCCAGCAGCTTAGCTGACAGCTATGGCTACACCTTC	CASSLADSYGYTF
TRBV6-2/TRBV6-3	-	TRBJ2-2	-	TGTGCCAGCAGTTACTCCCGGGGGAGCGGGGAGCTGTTTTTT	CASSYSRGSGELFF
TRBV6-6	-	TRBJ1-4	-	TGTGCCAGCAGTTACTCCCAGGCGCGTCTGTTTTTT	CASSYSQARLFF
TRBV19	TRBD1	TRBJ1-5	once	TGTGCCAGTAGTATAAGACAGGGGAATCAGCCCCAGCATTTT	CASSIRQGNQPQHF
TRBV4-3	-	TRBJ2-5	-	TGCGCCAGCAGCCAAGTACAGCGAGGGGAGACCCAGTACTTC	CASSQVQRGETQYF
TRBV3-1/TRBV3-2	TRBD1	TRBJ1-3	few	TGTGCCAGCAGCCAAAACAGGGGGACTGGAAACACCATATATTTT	CASSQNRGTGNTIYF
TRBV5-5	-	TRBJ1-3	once	TGTGCCAGCAGTTTAGACAGCTCTGGAAACACCATATATTTT	CASSLDSSGNTIYF
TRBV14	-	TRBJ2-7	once	TGTGCCAGCAGCGTATTATTCGGGACATCCGAGCAGTACTTC	CASSVLFGTSEQYF
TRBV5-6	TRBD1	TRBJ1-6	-	TGTGCCAGCAGTCAGGACAGGGTTCCGTCCCTCCACTTT	CASSQDRVPSLHF
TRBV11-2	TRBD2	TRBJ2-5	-	TGTGCCAGCAGCGGCGGGGCGGGAGTGGAAGAGACCCAGTACTTC	CASSGGAGVEETQYF
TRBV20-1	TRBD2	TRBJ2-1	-	TGCAGTGCTAGTTGGGGACTAGCGGGAGCGGGGCCCAATGAGCAGTTCTTC	CSASWGLAGAGPNEQFF
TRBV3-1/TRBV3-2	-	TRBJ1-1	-	TGTGCCAGCAGCCAAGTGGGGGCGACCACTGAAGCTTTCTTT	CASSQVGATTEAFF
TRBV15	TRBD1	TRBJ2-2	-	TGTGCCACCAGCAGAGACAGGGGGCACCGGGAGCTGTTTTTT	CATSRDRGHRELFF
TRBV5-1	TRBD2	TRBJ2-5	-	TGCGCCAGCAGCTTGGGTCTGGGAGGGCCGGCCCAAGAGACCCAGTACTTC	CASSLGLGGPAQETQYF
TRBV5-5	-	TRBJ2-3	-	TGTGCCAGCAGAGCTTCGTCAGATACGCAGTATTTT	CASRASSDTQYF
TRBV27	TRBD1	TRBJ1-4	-	TGTGCCAGCAGTAGACAGGGGACTAATGAAAAACTGTTTTTT	CASSRQGTNEKLFF
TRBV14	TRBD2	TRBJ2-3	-	TGTGCCAGCAGCCAAGTCGGGACTACAAACACAGATACGCAGTATTTT	CASSQVGTTNTDTQYF
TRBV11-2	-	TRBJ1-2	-	TGTGCCAGCAGCTTAGGTCCCAGGGTTTATGGCTACACCTTC	CASSLGPRVYGYTF
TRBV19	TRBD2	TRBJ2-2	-	TGTGCCAGTACATCGCTAGCGGGAGAGGACACCGGGGAGCTGTTTTTT	CASTSLAGEDTGELFF
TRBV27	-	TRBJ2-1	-	TGTGCCAGCAGTTTGGGCCTTCAGACAGGACAAGGTTCAAATGAGCAGTTCTTC	CASSLGLQTGQGSNEQFF
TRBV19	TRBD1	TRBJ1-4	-	TGTGCCAGTAGTTACAGGGGGACTAATGAAAAACTGTTTTTT	CASSYRGTNEKLFF
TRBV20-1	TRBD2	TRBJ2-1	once	TGCAGTGCTAGTTCGACTAGCGGGAGGTTCCGGGGGAATGAGCAGTTCTTC	CSASSTSGRFRGNEQFF
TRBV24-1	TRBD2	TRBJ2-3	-	TGTGCCACCAGTGGGCGACTAGCGGGAGGGACAGATACGCAGTATTTT	CATSGRLAGGTDTQYF
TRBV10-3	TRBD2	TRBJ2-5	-	TGTGCCATCAGTGAGTACCTAGCGGGAGAAGAGACCCAGTACTTC	CAISEYLAGEETQYF
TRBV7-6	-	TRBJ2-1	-	TGTGCCAGCAGCTTAACGGACACTGGCAGGCTGCTGGGAAATGAGCAGTTCTTC	CASSLTDTGRLLGNEQFF
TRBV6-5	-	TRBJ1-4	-	TGTGCCAGCAGGGGGCCGGACAGACTTAATGAAAAACTGTTTTTT	CASRGPDRLNEKLFF
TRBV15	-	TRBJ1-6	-	TGTGCCACCAGCAGAGCAGTCAGGCCGTCGTCACCCCTCCACTTT	CATSRAVRPSSPLHF
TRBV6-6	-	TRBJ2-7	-	TGTGCCAGCAGTTATAATTCGGGGGCCTACGAGCAGTACTTC	CASSYNSGAYEQYF
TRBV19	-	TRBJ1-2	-	TGTGCCAGTAACCAAGGTCGAGGAGACTATGGCTACACCTTC	CASNQGRGDYGYTF
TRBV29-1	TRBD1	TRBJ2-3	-	TGCAGCGTTGAAGGGGCAGGGGGCTATGGAAGAGATACGCAGTATTTT	CSVEGAGGYGRDTQYF
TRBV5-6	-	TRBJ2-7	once	TGTGCCAGCAGCTCCGCCGGGACAAACTCCTACGAGCAGTACTTC	CASSSAGTNSYEQYF
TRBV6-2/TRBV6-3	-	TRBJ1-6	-	TGTGCCAGCAGTTACTCGGGGGCCGAAAATTCACCCCTCCACTTT	CASSYSGAENSPLHF
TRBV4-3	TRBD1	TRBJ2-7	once	TGCGCCAGCAGCCAAGACGACAGGGGGCTAGACGAGCAGTACTTC	CASSQDDRGLDEQYF
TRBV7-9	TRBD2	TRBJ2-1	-	TGTGCCAGCAGCTTAGCTCTCGGACTAGCGGGATCAGACAATGAGCAGTTCTTC	CASSLALGLAGSDNEQFF
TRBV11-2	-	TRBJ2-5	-	TGTGCCAGCAGCATCAGGGGAGGGGAACAAGAGACCCAGTACTTC	CASSIRGGEQETQYF
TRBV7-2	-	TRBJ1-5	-	TGTGCCAGCAGCTTAGTATTCACAAACAATCAGCCCCAGCATTTT	CASSLVFTNNQPQHF
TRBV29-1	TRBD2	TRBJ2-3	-	TGCAGCGCTGGGACTAGCGGGAGTGGGCAGTATTTT	CSAGTSGSGQYF
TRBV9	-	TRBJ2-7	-	TGTGCCAGCAGCGTAGTCCCAGGGCCCTCCTACGAGCAGTACTTC	CASSVVPGPSYEQYF
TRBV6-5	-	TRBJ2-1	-	TGTGCCAGCAGTCTAACCGGAACCCTCGGGAATGAGCAGTTCTTC	CASSLTGTLGNEQFF
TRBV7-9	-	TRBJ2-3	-	TGTGCCAGCAGCTTTAGAGCTACTAGCACAGATACGCAGTATTTT	CASSFRATSTDTQYF